This entry lists 22 T cell receptor beta chains sequenced from one sample in a study of blood T cells in healthy people across ages. A second PCR, run for roughly 7 to 11 cycles, used a sample-barcoded 5' primer plus a J-beta primer mix. One entry per CDR3 protein results from TCRdb running MiXCR on the 5' RACE reads. This table holds about 800,000 distinct CDR3 sequences, around 50% found once. The sequencing input was blood. Receptors originate from an older man in good health.

The rearrangement joins TRBV29-1 to TRBJ2-7; no definite D call. The germline V gene has CDR1 SQVTM and CDR2 ANQGSEA. This CDR3 region has 11 residues. V lost 5 bases and J lost 10, with 15 bases in between. In DNA form, the CDR3 reads TGCAGCGTTTCTGCCAAGGGTGTACAGTACTTC. Encoded protein: CSVSAKGVQYF.

This clonotype was picked up many times. The chain is built from TRBV7-2 and TRBJ2-7, with 7 bases aligning to TRBD1. The CDR3 consists of 13 residues. Germline-derived CDR1 and CDR2 are SGHTA and FQGNSA. With V trimmed by 6 bases and J by 5 bases, 7 bases remained unmatched. CDR3 sequence (DNA): TGTGCCAGCAGGGGACAGAATTCCCACGAGCAGTACTTC. It translates to CASRGQNSHEQYF.

The chain combines TRBV5-1 with TRBJ2-5; weak D call: TRBD1 (5 bases). Near its end, the DNA agrees better with TRBJ2-7, so the J call may be wrong. Germline V gene data show CDR1 as SGHRS and CDR2 as YFSETQ. The CDR3 totals 15 residues. CDR3 sequence reads: CASSLRWGGHNEQYF. The CDR3 DNA follows: TGCGCCAGCAGCTTGAGGTGGGGCGGTCACAACGAGCAGTACTTC.

The chain carries TRBV4-1 and TRBJ2-7, with 8 bases aligning to TRBD1. With V trimmed by 2 bases and J by 1 base, 4 bases remained unmatched. CDR3 size: 15 residues. The germline V gene has CDR1 MGHRA and CDR2 YSYEKL. The DNA for the CDR3 is TGCGCCAGCAGCCAACCAGGGGGCGCTTCCTACGAGCAGTACTTC. Translation gives CASSQPGGASYEQYF.

The chain combines TRBV30 with TRBJ2-1; weak D call: TRBD2 (5 bases). Germline V lookup: CDR1 GTSNPN, CDR2 SVGIG (reference sequence). V was pared by 5 bases and J by 8 bases, with 13 bases between. There are 12 residues in the CDR3. The CDR3 nucleotides are TGTGCCTGGGAACTAGGACGGTATGAGCAGTTCTTC. Amino acids: CAWELGRYEQFF.

This clonotype was recorded a few times. CDR3 region: CSARDVLAIAKNIQYF. Here the CDR3 DNA reads TGCAGTGCTAGAGATGTCCTAGCGATAGCCAAAAACATTCAGTACTTC. The rearrangement joins TRBV20-1 to TRBJ2-4; a possible D gene is TRBD2 (6 bases). Germline V gene data show CDR1 as DFQATT and CDR2 as SNEGSKA (reference sequence). The ends were cut back, 0 bases at V and 0 bases at J, with 12 bases in the middle. This CDR3 contains 16 residues.

The chain is built from TRBV7-2 and TRBJ2-1; 8 bases line up with TRBD2. This CDR3 is built from 18 residues. V dropped 5 bases and J dropped 8; count of bases not matched to a gene: 20. Per germline, CDR1 SGHTA and CDR2 FQGNSA. The CDR3 protein is CASSPMRGLSGIPHEQFF. Here the CDR3 DNA reads TGTGCCAGCAGCCCCATGCGTGGGCTTAGCGGGATCCCCCATGAGCAGTTCTTC. The full variable domain, rest sourced from reference TRBV7-2 and TRBJ2-1, is GAGVSQSPSNKVTEKGKDVELRCDPISGHTALYWYRQSLGQGLEFLIYFQGNSAPDKSGLPSDRFSAERTGGSVSTLTIQRTQQEDSAVYLCASSPMRGLSGIPHEQFFGPGTRLTVL.

Only a few counts were recorded for this clonotype. V and J are TRBV29-1 and TRBJ2-1; maybe TRBD2 (5 bases). V was pared by 4 bases and J by 10 bases, with 11 bases between. The CDR3 runs 11 residues. Per germline, CDR1 SQVTM and CDR2 ANQGSEA. This chain's CDR3 is CSVGRREEQFF. CDR3 nucleotides: TGCAGCGTTGGTCGTCGGGAAGAGCAGTTCTTC.

The CDR3 here is CASSFMGADGELFF. The CDR3 DNA reads as TGTGCCAGCAGCTTTATGGGGGCAGACGGGGAGCTGTTTTTT. The chain uses TRBV5-6 and TRBJ2-2, with a possible D match to TRBD1 (6 bases). This CDR3 contains 14 residues. Germline V gene sequence: CDR1 SGHDT, CDR2 YYEEEE. Trimming left V 2 bases short and J 7 bases short, with 12 bases between.

The chain carries TRBV12-3 or TRBV12-4 and TRBJ2-2, with 8 bases matching TRBD1. The CDR3 is made up of 14 amino acids. V was clipped by 6 bases and J by 5 bases; unmatched bases: 5. The DNA for the CDR3 is TGTGCCAGCAGAACAGGGGGATGGACCGGGGAGCTGTTTTTT. Translation gives CASRTGGWTGELFF.

This clonotype came up a few times. The chain joins TRBV12-3 or TRBV12-4 to TRBJ1-5; TRBD1 might be the D (6 bases). V was pared by 2 bases and J by 7 bases, with 12 bases between. The CDR3 contains 14 residues. CDR3 DNA: TGTGCCAGCAGTTTAAACACAGGGAACCAGCCCCAGCATTTT. Its protein is CASSLNTGNQPQHF.

CDR3 in DNA: TGTGCCAGCAGTACAGGGACCATCACAGATACGCAGTATTTT. Translating it yields CASSTGTITDTQYF. V usage is TRBV28 and J usage is TRBJ2-3; a possible D gene is TRBD1 (6 bases). V was shortened by 5 bases and J by 2 bases, with 11 bases between the two germline ends. The CDR3 length is 14 residues. Germline values: CDR1 MDHEN, CDR2 SYDVKM. The variable domain in full, completed from reference TRBV28 and TRBJ2-3, reads DVKVTQSSRYLVKRTGEKVFLECVQDMDHENMFWYRQDPGLGLRLIYFSYDVKMKEKGDIPEGYSVSREKKERFSLILESASTNQTSMYLCASSTGTITDTQYFGPGTRLTVL.

The chain employs TRBV29-1 and TRBJ2-7, with 9 bases lining up with TRBD2. This CDR3 has 13 residues. The V and J ends lost 8 bases and 1 base, in that order; junction bases with no gene match: 6. Germline assignment: CDR1 SQVTM and CDR2 ANQGSEA. The CDR3 bases are TGCAGCACCTGGCGGGAGGGATCCTACGAGCAGTACTTC. This translates into CSTWREGSYEQYF.

The rearrangement links TRBV20-1 to TRBJ2-6; TRBD2 matches at 13 bases. Trimming removed 3 bases from V and 6 bases from J; junction bases left unmatched: 8. In germline, CDR1 is DFQATT, CDR2 SNEGSKA (reference sequence). The CDR3 has 17 amino acids. The CDR3 region has the DNA TGCAGTGCTAGGATGAGGACTAGCGGGAGTGCGGCCAACGTCCTGACTTTC. Protein sequence: CSARMRTSGSAANVLTF.

The chain links TRBV10-3 to TRBJ2-5; D is unresolved. The J call may be faulty, since TRBJ2-7 better matches the DNA end. The CDR3 is 13 residues long. Germline V CDR1 and CDR2: ENHRY, SYGVKD. This CDR3 reads CAISTESWDEQYF. The CDR3 bases are TGTGCCATCAGTACCGAGAGCTGGGACGAGCAGTACTTC.

This clonotype showed up just a few times. The chain joins TRBV3-1 to TRBJ2-5, with D possibly TRBD1 on 7 matching bases. The CDR3 spans 17 residues. Trimming pared 5 bases from V and 4 bases from J, leaving 23 bases between. Germline-derived CDR1 and CDR2 are LGHDT and YNNKEL (reference sequence). The CDR3 DNA follows: TGTGCCAGCAGCAGCCGTGGGGAGGCAGGGGGTAGAGAGACCCAGTACTTC. Amino acids: CASSSRGEAGGRETQYF.

Only a few counts were recorded for this clonotype. Here the CDR3 reads CASSVWGGGQPQHF. The CDR3 coding sequence is TGTGCCAGCAGTGTATGGGGAGGTGGGCAGCCCCAGCATTTT. V usage is TRBV27 and J usage is TRBJ1-5; D gene unclear. V gave up 5 bases and J gave up 7 bases, with 15 bases separating them. Germline CDR1 MNHEY, CDR2 SMNVEV (reference sequence). The CDR3 contains 14 residues.

This sequence joins TRBV28 and TRBJ2-6; 7 bases line up with TRBD1. The germline CDR1 and CDR2 sequences are MDHEN and SYDVKM. Trimming removed 0 bases from V and 2 bases from J; junction bases left unmatched: 1. The CDR3 spans 16 residues. The CDR3 loop reads CASSLWGTAGANVLTF. The CDR3 nucleotides are TGTGCCAGCAGTTTATGGGGGACAGCTGGGGCCAACGTCCTGACTTTC.

This chain joins TRBV7-2 and TRBJ2-5, with unresolved D. V was clipped by 1 base and J by 3 bases, with 15 bases between them. The CDR3 loop spans 16 amino acids. The germline V gene has CDR1 SGHTA and CDR2 FQGNSA. In DNA, the CDR3 is TGTGCCAGCAGCTTAGGGCCTAGTCTCGTGAAAGAGACCCAGTACTTC. Translating it yields CASSLGPSLVKETQYF.

This clonotype was seen a single time. The CDR3: CASSYSVPGQGSYTF. The CDR3 DNA sequence: TGTGCCAGCAGTTACTCCGTCCCGGGACAGGGAAGCTACACCTTC. J is TRBJ1-2 and V is TRBV6-5; 9 bases agree with TRBD1. The CDR3 spans 15 residues. Trimming took 0 bases from V and 9 from J; bases not matched to a gene: 8. Looked up from germline, CDR1 is MNHEY and CDR2 is SVGAGI.

CDR3 sequence: CSVGGLKGARYF. CDR3 coding DNA: TGCAGCGTTGGGGGACTAAAAGGCGCTCGGTACTTC. J is TRBJ2-7 and V is TRBV29-1, with TRBD2 matching over 7 bases. Looked up from germline, CDR1 is SQVTM and CDR2 is ANQGSEA. The CDR3 contains 12 residues. V was pared by 4 bases and J by 12 bases, with 12 bases of the junction left unmatched.

This sequence joins TRBV7-2 and TRBJ2-2; 8 bases are a match to TRBD1. CDR3 length: 15 amino acids. V lost 5 bases and J lost 3; bases outside the gene matches: 5. The V gene's germline CDR1 is SGHTA and CDR2 FQGNSA. In nucleotides, the CDR3 is TGTGCCAGCAGCCGAAGGACAGGGCACACCGGGGAGCTGTTTTTT. Its translation: CASSRRTGHTGELFF.